The 29 T cell receptor beta chains in this list originate from one sample, sequenced in a study of cytomegalovirus exposure and HLA in healthy donors. 60 Vbeta and 13 Jbeta primers were used in PCR. TCRdb's copy holds only in-frame clones and misses some; the assay was immunoSEQ multiplex PCR. The sample carries about 150,000 clones, under 80% recorded once. Sequencing input: PBMCs. Receptors were obtained from a man between 25 and 39 years old in good health and CMV-seronegative.

This chain links TRBV2 with TRBJ1-5; TRBD1 matches at 10 bases. V trimming: 7 bases; J trimming: 5 bases; junction bases outside the gene matches: 5. Germline CDR1 reads SNHLY; CDR2 reads FYNNEI. The CDR3 length is 14 residues. The CDR3 here is CASTSGQGDQPQHF. The CDR3 DNA follows: TGTGCCAGCACTTCAGGACAGGGGGATCAGCCCCAGCATTTT.

This clone was seen a handful of times. This chain links TRBV6-6 with TRBJ2-3; 7 nucleotides match TRBD2. The trim removed 0 bases at V and 2 bases at J, leaving 2 bases unmatched. The CDR3 is made up of 15 amino acids. Per germline, CDR1 MNHNY and CDR2 SVGAGI (reference sequence). The CDR3 DNA follows: TGTGCCAGCAGTTACTCGGGGAGGGCCACAGATACGCAGTATTTT. Its translation: CASSYSGRATDTQYF.

The chain combines TRBV5-8 with TRBJ2-3, with no clear D. This CDR3 contains 18 residues. Per the germline V gene, CDR1 is SGHTS and CDR2 is YDEGEE. V lost 0 bases, J lost 0 bases, and 17 bases lay in between. Written as DNA, the CDR3 is TGTGCCAGCAGCTTGGTTGATGGCTCTTACCCTAGCACAGATACGCAGTATTTT. Protein sequence: CASSLVDGSYPSTDTQYF.

This clone was seen repeatedly, ten times or more. The chain couples TRBV13 to TRBJ2-1, with D perhaps TRBD1 (6 bases). Germline V lookup: CDR1 PRHDT, CDR2 FYEKMQ (reference sequence). V lost 7 bases and J 8 bases, leaving 18 bases between the germline ends. The CDR3 extends over 14 amino acids. CDR3 sequence reads: CASKEKGVRYEQFF. The CDR3 bases are TGTGCCAGCAAGGAGAAGGGGGTACGCTATGAGCAGTTCTTC.

The chain joins TRBV9 to TRBJ2-5; TRBD1 matches at 8 bases. CDR1 SGDLS and CDR2 YYNGEE come from the germline V gene. This CDR3 contains 14 residues. The V segment lost 3 bases and the J segment 1 base; nucleotides outside the gene matches: 2. The CDR3 DNA reads TGTGCCAGCAGCGCCGGACAGGGCCAAGAGACCCAGTACTTC. This encodes CASSAGQGQETQYF.

This chain uses TRBV5-1 with TRBJ1-2; D ambiguous. The CDR3 contains 13 residues. CDR1 is SGHRS and CDR2 is YFSETQ in the germline V gene. Trimming took 0 bases from V and 6 from J, leaving 9 bases between them. The CDR3 loop reads CASSLDGSDGYTF. DNA of the CDR3: TGCGCCAGCAGCTTGGATGGGAGTGATGGCTACACCTTC.

The count of this clone is one. The chain couples TRBV4-3 to TRBJ2-5; D is perhaps TRBD2 (5 bases). The ends were cut back, 1 base at V and 3 bases at J, with 9 bases in the middle. CDR3 size: 14 residues. CDR1 and CDR2 (germline): LGHNA, YSLEER. In DNA, the CDR3 is TGCGCCAGCAGCCAAGTAATCGGGAAAGAGACCCAGTACTTC. This codes for CASSQVIGKETQYF.

This chain joins TRBV9 and TRBJ1-1, with D possibly matching TRBD1 (5 bases). CDR3 length: 14 residues. Trimming took off 3 bases at V and 0 bases at J, with 9 bases between the two ends. CDR1 SGDLS and CDR2 YYNGEE come from the germline V gene. CDR3 nucleotides: TGTGCCAGCAGCGAGGGACTTATGAACACTGAAGCTTTCTTT. This encodes CASSEGLMNTEAFF.

The count of this clone is one. The rearrangement joins TRBV19 to TRBJ2-6; 7 bases agree with TRBD1. Germline trimming cut 4 bases from V and 4 bases from J; bases unmatched to any gene: 1. The germline gives CDR1 LNHDA, CDR2 SQIVND (reference sequence). The CDR3 is 14 amino acids. Here the CDR3 reads CASSRGQGANVLTF. CDR3 coding DNA: TGTGCCAGTAGTAGGGGACAGGGGGCCAACGTCCTGACTTTC.

The chain is built from TRBV7-9 and TRBJ2-5; TRBD1 agrees at 7 bases. Looked up from germline, CDR1 is SEHNR and CDR2 is FQNEAQ (reference sequence). The length of the CDR3 is 14 residues. J gave up 1 base and V 5 bases, and 4 bases lay outside the gene matches. The CDR3 here is CASSLQGFQETQYF. In DNA form, the CDR3 reads TGTGCCAGCAGCCTACAGGGGTTCCAAGAGACCCAGTACTTC.

The table lists this clone with a few counts. This chain connects TRBV7-9 to TRBJ1-5, with 7 bases that match TRBD1. V lost 8 bases to trimming and J lost 3 bases; unmatched junction nucleotides: 7. Germline V lookup: CDR1 SEHNR, CDR2 FQNEAQ (reference sequence). The CDR3 is 14 amino acids. CDR3 coding DNA: TGTGCCAGCGAATACAGGGGAACCAATCAGCCCCAGCATTTT. It encodes CASEYRGTNQPQHF.

The chain carries TRBV7-9 and TRBJ2-7, with a possible D match to TRBD1 (6 bases). Looked up from germline, CDR1 is SEHNR and CDR2 is FQNEAQ (reference sequence). Trimming left V 4 bases short and J 5 bases short, with 12 bases between. This CDR3 has 13 residues. The CDR3 nucleotides are TGTGCCAGCAGCTCAAGGGACACTCACGAGCAGTACTTC. Amino acid sequence: CASSSRDTHEQYF.

The genes are TRBV2 and TRBJ2-3; no definite D call. Trimming took 6 bases from V and 6 from J, leaving 19 bases between them. Germline values: CDR1 SNHLY, CDR2 FYNNEI. The CDR3 sequence is 15 residues long. The chain's CDR3 is CASRDYRSREDTQYF. CDR3 DNA sequence: TGTGCCAGCAGGGATTACAGATCGCGTGAGGATACGCAGTATTTT.

The rearrangement joins TRBV30 to TRBJ1-1, with D perhaps TRBD1 (5 bases). Germline CDR1 GTSNPN, CDR2 SVGIG (reference sequence). The CDR3 runs 17 residues. V lost 2 bases and J 1 base, leaving 20 bases between the germline ends. This CDR3 is CAWSTRNPQGKNTEAFF. The CDR3 nucleotides are TGTGCCTGGAGTACACGAAACCCGCAGGGTAAGAACACTGAAGCTTTCTTT.

This chain uses TRBV6-1 with TRBJ1-6; 9 nucleotides match TRBD1. With 6 bases clipped from V and 0 bases from J, the junction kept 0 bases outside the gene matches. Germline CDR1 MNHNS, CDR2 SASEGT. The CDR3 runs 15 residues. This CDR3 reads CASRDRGSYNSPLHF. Written as DNA, the CDR3 is TGTGCCAGCAGGGACAGGGGCTCCTATAATTCACCCCTCCACTTT.

For the CDR3, the DNA is TGTGCCAGCAGCTTAGAGGCGGAGGTCTCTGGAAACACCATATATTTT. It yields the protein CASSLEAEVSGNTIYF. The chain links TRBV7-9 to TRBJ1-3; D is undetermined. Germline V gene sequence: CDR1 SEHNR, CDR2 FQNEAQ (reference sequence). This CDR3 comprises 16 residues. V lost 1 base and J 0 bases, leaving 10 bases between the germline ends.

This clone was seen a handful of times. The chain employs TRBV6-1 and TRBJ2-5, with 7 bases fitting TRBD1. The V and J ends lost 11 bases and 5 bases, in that order; junction bases with no gene match: 8. The CDR3 sequence is 12 residues long. Germline V lookup: CDR1 MNHNS, CDR2 SASEGT. The CDR3 nucleotides are TGTGCCGGACAGACAGGGTCGGAGACCCAGTACTTC. The encoded protein is CAGQTGSETQYF.

The CDR3 reads CASSATGGYIPYEQYF. The CDR3 DNA reads TGTGCCAGCAGTGCAACAGGGGGCTACATCCCCTACGAGCAGTACTTC. This chain joins TRBV6-1 and TRBJ2-7; TRBD1 matches at 9 bases. The CDR3 consists of 16 residues. Germline-derived CDR1 and CDR2 are MNHNS and SASEGT. V lost 4 bases to trimming and J lost 2 bases; unmatched junction nucleotides: 9.

This clone came up a few times. CDR3 protein: CSAGTGSGNTEAFF. CDR3 nucleotide sequence: TGCAGCGCCGGGACAGGGTCCGGGAACACTGAAGCTTTCTTT. The chain recombines TRBV29-1 with TRBJ1-1; 9 nucleotides match TRBD1. This CDR3 comprises 14 residues. The germline gives CDR1 SQVTM, CDR2 ANQGSEA. Germline trimming cut 7 bases from V and 1 base from J; bases unmatched to any gene: 7. The full variable domain, with the rest looked up from reference TRBV29-1 and TRBJ1-1, is SAVISQKPSRDICQRGTSLTIQCQVDSQVTMMFWYRQQPGQSLTLIATANQGSEATYESGFVIDKFPISRPNLTFSTLTVSNMSPEDSSIYLCSAGTGSGNTEAFFGQGTRLTVV.

This clone was recorded only once. The chain employs TRBV7-3 and TRBJ1-1; a possible D gene is TRBD1 (6 bases). Germline CDR1 SGHTA, CDR2 FQGTGA. V was shortened by 5 bases and J by 1 base, with 11 bases between the two germline ends. The CDR3 consists of 14 residues. In DNA, the CDR3 is TGTGCCAGCAGCGTGGGACATGGGAACACTGAAGCTTTCTTT. Protein product: CASSVGHGNTEAFF.

The V call is TRBV7-3, the J call TRBJ2-5; 13 nucleotides match TRBD2. Germline CDR1 is SGHTA and CDR2 is FQGTGA. The CDR3 totals 15 residues. V was clipped by 5 bases and J by 4 bases; unmatched bases: 4. CDR3 nucleotide sequence: TGTGCCAGCAGCATACTAGCGGGGGGGCGAGAGACCCAGTACTTC. It codes for CASSILAGGRETQYF.

J is TRBJ2-7 and V is TRBV6-1; D remains ambiguous. V dropped 2 bases and J dropped 0 bases, with 14 bases sitting between them. CDR1 is MNHNS and CDR2 is SASEGT in the germline V gene. This CDR3 is built from 16 residues. CDR3 amino acids: CASSEPRSYRSYEQYF. In nucleotides, the CDR3 is TGTGCCAGCAGTGAACCTCGGTCCTACCGCTCCTACGAGCAGTACTTC.

This clone appeared once. The rearrangement joins TRBV6-1 to TRBJ2-1, with D possibly TRBD1 on 6 matching bases. This CDR3 has 13 amino acids. Germline V gives CDR1 MNHNS, CDR2 SASEGT. Deletions cut 4 bases from V and 12 bases from J, with 16 bases between. CDR3 protein: CASSGLQGYGQFF. The CDR3 DNA follows: TGTGCCAGCAGTGGCTTACAGGGTTATGGGCAGTTCTTC.

The rearrangement uses TRBV6-5 and TRBJ2-7; the match to TRBD1 covers 8 bases. The junction had 7 bases not matched to a gene; V was cut back by 0 bases and J by 3 bases. There are 16 residues in the CDR3. The germline V gene has CDR1 MNHEY and CDR2 SVGAGI. Written as DNA, the CDR3 is TGTGCCAGCAGTTACTCGTCCGGGACAGGCCTCTACGAGCAGTACTTC. Its protein product is CASSYSSGTGLYEQYF.

The CDR3 loop is CASILIGKGVDTQYF. CDR3 nucleotide sequence: TGTGCCAGCATCTTGATCGGAAAAGGGGTAGATACGCAGTATTTT. This chain links TRBV6-6 with TRBJ2-3, with D maybe TRBD1 (5 bases). CDR1 MNHNY and CDR2 SVGAGI come from the germline V gene (reference sequence). Trimming removed 7 bases at V and 5 bases at J, with 19 bases between. The CDR3 is made up of 15 amino acids.

The J gene is TRBJ1-2, the V gene TRBV6-5; D remains ambiguous. There are 12 residues in the CDR3. Trimming shortened V by 6 bases and J by 6 bases, and 11 bases separated the two germline ends. Germline V gene lookup returns CDR1 MNHEY and CDR2 SVGAGI. CDR3 region: CASSPAGNGYTF. In DNA form, the CDR3 reads TGTGCCAGCAGCCCCGCGGGGAATGGCTACACCTTC.

This chain links TRBV19 with TRBJ1-6; 9 bases are a match to TRBD1. The germline V gene encodes CDR1 LNHDA and CDR2 SQIVND (reference sequence). The CDR3 is made up of 16 amino acids. After removal of 7 bases from V and 4 bases from J, the junction contained 8 bases not matched to a gene. CDR3 residues: CASKTSDRGYNSPLHF. CDR3 sequence (DNA): TGTGCCAGTAAGACCAGCGACAGGGGGTATAATTCACCCCTCCACTTT. The full variable domain, with the rest looked up from reference TRBV19 and TRBJ1-6, is DGGITQSPKYLFRKEGQNVTLSCEQNLNHDAMYWYRQDPGQGLRLIYYSQIVNDFQKGDIAEGYSVSREKKESFPLTVTSAQKNPTAFYLCASKTSDRGYNSPLHFGNGTRLTVT.

V usage is TRBV19 and J usage is TRBJ2-7; possible D gene TRBD2, 5 bases. V was cut by 3 bases and J by 3 bases, with 9 bases left in between. The CDR3 extends over 13 amino acids. Germline V gene data show CDR1 as LNHDA and CDR2 as SQIVND (reference sequence). The CDR3 reads CASSMTGSYEQYF. The CDR3, as DNA: TGTGCCAGTAGTATGACGGGGAGCTACGAGCAGTACTTC.

On this clone itself: One end of the junction fails to match germline, which may point to a read error. CDR3 region: CASRTSGHMNTGAFF. CDR3 nucleotides: TGTGCCAGCAGGACGTCGGGACACATGAACACTGGAGCTTTCTTT. The chain employs TRBV6-5 and TRBJ1-1; D possibly corresponds to TRBD1 (6 bases). This CDR3 is 15 amino acids long. Germline CDR1 and CDR2: MNHEY and SVGAGI.